This T cell receptor beta chain was captured in a study of T cells expressing NK-cell markers. Whole-study context: Researchers got TCR beta repertoires out of sorted CD3+CD56+NKG2C+, CD3+CD56+NKG2C- and CD3+CD56-NKG2C+ T cells.

After re-calling the 5' RACE reads, TCRdb lists one entry per CDR3 protein, DNA absent. This table lists some 140,000 distinct CDR3 sequences. As concerns this clonotype: Its target is unknown.

Broader study findings: Dominant NKG2C+ clonotypes accounted for about 1.0-7.0% of CD8+ T cells in six donors.

The source is a woman in her 50s in good health. The sequenced sample consisted of blood T cells: a sorted CD56 or NKG2C T cell subset, CD4+ or CD8+ T cells, or bulk PBMC T cells (not recorded which).

CDR3: CASSQTGAPGGYTF. This chain links TRBV14 with TRBJ1-2; TCRdb lists TRBD1, though no DNA is available to test this call. Germline CDR1 reads SGHDN; CDR2 reads FVKESK. The CDR3 has 14 residues.